Below, one T cell receptor beta chain is given with its context. The table came from immunoSEQ multiplex PCR; TCRdb's copy has only in-frame clones and leaves some out. The sample contains about 84,000 clones, around 90% of which appear only once. These data are taken from a study of T cell responses to AZD1222 COVID-19 vaccine. The trim removed 1 base at V and 3 bases at J, leaving 5 bases unmatched. The germline V gene encodes CDR1 LGHDT and CDR2 YNNKEL (reference sequence). The CDR3 length is 16 residues. The chain couples TRBV3-1 (or the pseudogene TRBV3-2) to TRBJ2-1, with 8 bases identical to TRBD1. This receptor was obtained from an adult in good health. The starting material was peripheral blood, obtained on day 0 of AZD1222 vaccination. The CDR3: CASSQGRQGFYNEQFF. The CDR3 DNA reads TGTGCCAGCAGCCAAGGTCGACAGGGGTTCTACAATGAGCAGTTCTTC.